Sequencing of this T cell receptor beta chain was carried out in a study of cytomegalovirus exposure and HLA in healthy donors. The CDR3 has 16 amino acids. After removal of 2 bases from V and 3 bases from J, the junction contained 5 bases not matched to a gene. The germline V gene encodes CDR1 LNHDA and CDR2 SQIVND (reference sequence). Overall study results and limits: Researchers reportedly found TCR beta sequences accurately predicted most subjects' HLA-A and HLA-B alleles.

This clone appeared a few times. The antigen remains unidentified. PCR employed 60 Vbeta and 13 Jbeta primers. The data were produced by immunoSEQ multiplex PCR, yet TCRdb's version contains in-frame clones alone and is incomplete. The sample lists 180,000 or so clones, 9.5% occurring once. The sequencing input was PBMCs. V gene TRBV19 combines with J gene TRBJ2-2; 8 nucleotides match TRBD1. This TCR was sampled from a woman aged 25 to 39 in good health and CMV-seropositive. The CDR3 DNA reads TGTGCCAGTAGTATACAGGGGGCGTTAGACACCGGGGAGCTGTTTTTT. Its translation: CASSIQGALDTGELFF.